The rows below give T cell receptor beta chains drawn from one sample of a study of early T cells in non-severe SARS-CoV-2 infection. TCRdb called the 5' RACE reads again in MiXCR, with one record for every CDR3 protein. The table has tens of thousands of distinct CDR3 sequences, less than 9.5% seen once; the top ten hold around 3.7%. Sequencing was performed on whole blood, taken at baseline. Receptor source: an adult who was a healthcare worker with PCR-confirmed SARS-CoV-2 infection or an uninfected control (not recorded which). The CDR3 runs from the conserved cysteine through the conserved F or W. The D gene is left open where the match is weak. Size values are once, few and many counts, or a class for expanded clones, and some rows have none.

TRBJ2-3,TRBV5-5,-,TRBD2,TGTGCCAGCAGCTTGGAAGGGAGCTCCAGCGGGAGGATAAGGACAGATACGCAGTATTTT,CASSLEGSSSGRIRTDTQYF
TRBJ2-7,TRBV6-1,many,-,TGTGCCGCAGAGCCCCCGACGACTTCGGGCGAGCAGTACTTC,CAAEPPTTSGEQYF
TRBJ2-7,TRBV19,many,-,TGTGCCAGTTCCGGGAACCACGAGCAGTACTTC,CASSGNHEQYF
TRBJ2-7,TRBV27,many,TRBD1,TGTGCCAGCAGTTTGGGACAGCAACGGTTC,CASSLGQQRF
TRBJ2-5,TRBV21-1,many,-,TGTGCCAGCAGCAAAAGGCTGCTACAAGAGACCCAGTACTTC,CASSKRLLQETQYF
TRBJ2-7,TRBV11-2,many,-,TGTGCCAGCAGCTCCCCCCAGCGGTCCCCCTACGAGCAGTACTTC,CASSSPQRSPYEQYF
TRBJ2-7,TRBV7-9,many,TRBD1,TGTGCCAGCAGCCCGGGACAGGGGGTAGACGAGCAGTACTTC,CASSPGQGVDEQYF
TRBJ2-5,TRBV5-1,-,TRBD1,TGCGCCAGCAGCTGGGGGACAGGGGGTGAAGAGACCCAGTACTTC,CASSWGTGGEETQYF
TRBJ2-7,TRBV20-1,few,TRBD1,TGCAGTGCTAGAGGTCGGGACAGTACATTCTACGAGCAGTACTTC,CSARGRDSTFYEQYF
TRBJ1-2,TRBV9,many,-,TGTGCCAGCAGCGACCCCGAGGGCTATGGCTACACCTTC,CASSDPEGYGYTF
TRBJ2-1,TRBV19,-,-,TGTGCCAGTAGTATATCGGGGAACTCCTACAATGAGCAGTTCTTC,CASSISGNSYNEQFF
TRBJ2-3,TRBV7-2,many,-,TGTGCCAGCAGCTTAGATGGGCGAAATACGCAGTATTTT,CASSLDGRNTQYF
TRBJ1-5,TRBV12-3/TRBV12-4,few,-,TGTGCCAGCAGCTGGGGAACTCCCAGCAATCAGCCCCAGCATTTT,CASSWGTPSNQPQHF
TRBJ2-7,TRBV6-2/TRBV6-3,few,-,TGTGCCACCAAGGGTAGGACTGTTGAGCAGTACTTC,CATKGRTVEQYF
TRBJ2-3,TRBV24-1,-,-,TGTGCCACCAGTGATACTTTGAAGGTTGGCAGCACAGATACGCAGTATTTT,CATSDTLKVGSTDTQYF
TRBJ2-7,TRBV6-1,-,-,TGTGCCAGCAGTGACAGGGGTTCCCTTCTCTACGAGCAGTACTTC,CASSDRGSLLYEQYF
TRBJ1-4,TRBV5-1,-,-,TGCGCCAGCAGCTCCCGGGGGACCGAAGGTGAAAAACTGTTTTTT,CASSSRGTEGEKLFF
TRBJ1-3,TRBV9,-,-,TGTGCCAGCAAGCCGCCCAGTGTTGACACCATATATTTT,CASKPPSVDTIYF
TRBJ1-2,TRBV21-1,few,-,TGTGCCAGCAGCTCCCGAGGAGGGTTAAGCTATGGCTACACCTTC,CASSSRGGLSYGYTF
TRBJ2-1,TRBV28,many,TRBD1,TGTGCCAGCAGTTTGGGGGACAGGGTATACAATGAGCAGTTCTTC,CASSLGDRVYNEQFF
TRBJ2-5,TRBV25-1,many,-,TGTGCCAGCAGTGAAGGGCAAAGCCGGGCCCAGACCCAGTACTTC,CASSEGQSRAQTQYF
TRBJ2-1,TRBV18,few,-,TGTGCCAGCTCACGACAAAACAATGAGCAGTTCTTC,CASSRQNNEQFF
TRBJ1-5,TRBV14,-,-,TGTGCCAGCAGCCCTAAGAGGGGGGATCAGCCCCAGCATTTT,CASSPKRGDQPQHF